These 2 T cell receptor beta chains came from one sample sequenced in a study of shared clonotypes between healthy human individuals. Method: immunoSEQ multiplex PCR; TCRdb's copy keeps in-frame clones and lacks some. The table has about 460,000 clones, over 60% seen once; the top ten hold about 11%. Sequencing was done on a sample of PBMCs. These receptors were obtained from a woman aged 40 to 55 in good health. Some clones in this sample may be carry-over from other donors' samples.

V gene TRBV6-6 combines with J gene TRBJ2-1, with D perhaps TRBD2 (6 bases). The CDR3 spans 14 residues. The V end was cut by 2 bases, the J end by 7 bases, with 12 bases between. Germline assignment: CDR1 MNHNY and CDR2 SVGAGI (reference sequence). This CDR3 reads CASSYPGSQNEQFF. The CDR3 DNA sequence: TGTGCCAGCAGTTACCCCGGGAGTCAGAATGAGCAGTTCTTC.

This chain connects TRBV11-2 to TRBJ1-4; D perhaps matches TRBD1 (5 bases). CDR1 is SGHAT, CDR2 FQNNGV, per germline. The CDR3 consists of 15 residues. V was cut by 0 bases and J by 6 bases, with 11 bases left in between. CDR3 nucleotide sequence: TGTGCCAGCAGCTTAGATAGGCAGGGTTATGAAAAACTGTTTTTT. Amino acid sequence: CASSLDRQGYEKLFF.